Each of the 30 T cell receptor beta chains below was sequenced from the same sample in a study of cytomegalovirus exposure and HLA in healthy donors. Primers for the PCR totalled 60 Vbeta and 13 Jbeta. Assay used: immunoSEQ multiplex PCR; TCRdb lists only in-frame clones, some missing. The sample consists of some 150,000 clones, roughly 76% of them appearing once. What was sequenced was PBMCs. These receptors all come from a man aged 55 to 70 in good health and CMV-seronegative.

In its sample, this clone was seen a few times. The chain has TRBV4-1 and TRBJ2-3; 10 bases line up with TRBD1. The CDR3 spans 18 residues. CDR1 and CDR2 from the germline V gene are MGHRA and YSYEKL. With 4 bases clipped from V and 4 bases from J, the junction kept 14 bases outside the gene matches. In DNA form, the CDR3 reads TGCGCCAGCAGCCTTTCCGGGACAGGGGTTTCCGTCGCAGATACGCAGTATTTT. It yields the protein CASSLSGTGVSVADTQYF.

This chain uses TRBV9 with TRBJ2-1, with a possible D match to TRBD2 (6 bases). CDR1 and CDR2 (germline): SGDLS, YYNGEE. Trimming took 6 bases from V and 3 from J, leaving 16 bases between them. CDR3 size: 15 residues. The CDR3 sequence is CASTETGVDYNEQFF. The CDR3 coding sequence is TGTGCCAGCACCGAAACGGGGGTTGACTACAATGAGCAGTTCTTC.

This chain joins TRBV7-2 and TRBJ1-2, with 10 bases aligning to TRBD1. This CDR3 is built from 16 residues. V was pared by 1 base and J by 5 bases, with 7 bases of the junction left unmatched. Germline loops: CDR1 SGHTA, CDR2 FQGNSA. The CDR3 sequence is CASSLGGQGLLYGYTF. CDR3 coding DNA: TGTGCCAGCAGCTTAGGGGGACAGGGGTTGTTGTATGGCTACACCTTC.

This chain links TRBV6-1 with TRBJ2-3; 8 nucleotides line up with TRBD2. Germline-derived CDR1 and CDR2 are MNHNS and SASEGT. After removal of 6 bases from V and 5 bases from J, the junction contained 4 bases not matched to a gene. This CDR3 region has 13 residues. CDR3 bases: TGTGCCAGCAGGGCAAGCGGGGGAGATACGCAGTATTTT. Translation: CASRASGGDTQYF.

This chain connects TRBV5-4 to TRBJ2-7; D is perhaps TRBD1 (7 bases). V was trimmed by 2 bases and J by 3 bases, leaving 18 bases between them. The CDR3 spans 16 residues. Per germline, CDR1 SGHNT and CDR2 YYREEE (reference sequence). As DNA, the CDR3 is TGTGCCAGCAGCTTCCCGGGGGACAGTTCTTACTACGAGCAGTACTTC. Amino acid sequence: CASSFPGDSSYYEQYF. The full variable domain, completed using reference TRBV5-4 and TRBJ2-7, is ETGVTQSPTHLIKTRGQQVTLRCSSQSGHNTVSWYQQALGQGPQFIFQYYREEENGRGNFPPRFSGLQFPNYSSELNVNALELDDSALYLCASSFPGDSSYYEQYFGPGTRLTVT.

CDR3 nucleotides: TGCGCCAGCAGCCCCGGACAGGGTTTGTCACCCCTCCACTTT. It encodes CASSPGQGLSPLHF. The V and J genes are TRBV5-1 and TRBJ1-6, with TRBD1 matching 8 bases. V lost 4 bases and J lost 10; bases outside the gene matches: 7. Germline lookup yields CDR1 SGHRS and CDR2 YFSETQ. The CDR3 runs to 14 residues.

This clone was picked up one time. The chain joins TRBV10-3 to TRBJ2-2; TRBD1 matches at 11 bases. In germline, CDR1 is ENHRY, CDR2 SYGVKD. The junction had 6 bases not matched to a gene; V was cut back by 8 bases and J by 7 bases. CDR3 length: 14 residues. CDR3 sequence: CAILGQGAGGELFF. CDR3 DNA sequence: TGTGCCATCCTAGGACAGGGGGCCGGCGGGGAGCTGTTTTTT.

The chain uses TRBV6-1 and TRBJ1-1; D may be TRBD1 (5 bases). The CDR3 totals 14 residues. Germline-derived CDR1 and CDR2 are MNHNS and SASEGT. Trimming removed 8 bases from V and 1 base from J, with 14 bases in between. The CDR3 DNA reads as TGTGCCAGCTTCCGAAAGGGGTGGAACACTGAAGCTTTCTTT. It yields the protein CASFRKGWNTEAFF.

The V call is TRBV6-5, the J call TRBJ2-2; 9 bases align to TRBD2. Germline trimming cut 2 bases from V and 5 bases from J; bases unmatched to any gene: 6. The CDR3 runs to 16 residues. Looked up from germline, CDR1 is MNHEY and CDR2 is SVGAGI. The CDR3 region is CASSYTIAGATGELFF. Written as DNA, the CDR3 is TGTGCCAGCAGTTACACTATAGCGGGAGCTACCGGGGAGCTGTTTTTT.

The chain is built from TRBV7-2 and TRBJ2-1; perhaps TRBD2 as D (6 bases). This CDR3 is 14 amino acids long. Germline V CDR1 and CDR2: SGHTA, FQGNSA. Between the trimmed V and J ends, which lost 2 bases and 10 bases, there was a span of 15 bases. The CDR3 DNA follows: TGTGCCAGCAGCTTATATAGCGGCTTATTGGAGCAGTTCTTC. Its translation: CASSLYSGLLEQFF.

V is TRBV9 and J is TRBJ1-2; D possibly corresponds to TRBD1 (6 bases). Trimming took 0 bases from V and 11 from J, leaving 17 bases between them. CDR3 length: 14 residues. The germline V gene has CDR1 SGDLS and CDR2 YYNGEE. CDR3 residues: CASSVATKGTRYTF. The CDR3 DNA follows: TGTGCCAGCAGCGTAGCTACGAAGGGGACACGGTACACCTTC. Using reference TRBV9 and TRBJ1-2 for the parts outside the CDR3, the full variable domain is DSGVTQTPKHLITATGQRVTLRCSPRSGDLSVYWYQQSLDQGLQFLIQYYNGEERAKGNILERFSAQQFPDLHSELNLSSLELGDSALYFCASSVATKGTRYTFGSGTRLTVV.

Note on this clone: Distinct nucleotide sequences in the sample also encode this CDR3. The chain carries TRBV7-7 and TRBJ2-1, with 12 bases identical to TRBD2. V was pared by 5 bases and J by 6 bases, with 2 bases of the junction left unmatched. The CDR3 consists of 14 residues. Germline values: CDR1 SSHAT, CDR2 FNYEAQ (reference sequence). The CDR3 loop reads CASSPGLAGNEQFF. In DNA form, the CDR3 reads TGTGCCAGCAGCCCGGGACTAGCGGGCAATGAGCAGTTCTTC.

V is TRBV28 and J is TRBJ1-2; 9 positions match TRBD1. Germline V gene sequence: CDR1 MDHEN, CDR2 SYDVKM. The CDR3 contains 16 residues. The V and J ends lost 6 bases and 4 bases, in that order; junction bases with no gene match: 12. The CDR3 sequence: CASRTGKTGGGYGYTF. CDR3 bases: TGTGCCAGCAGGACAGGCAAAACAGGGGGCGGCTATGGCTACACCTTC.

The chain joins TRBV30 to TRBJ1-2, with D perhaps TRBD1 (5 bases). This CDR3 has 13 amino acids. Trimming removed 0 bases from V and 6 bases from J, with 11 bases in between. Germline CDR1 is GTSNPN and CDR2 is SVGIG (reference sequence). The CDR3 bases are TGTGCCTGGAGTGTACAAGGGGATAATGGCTACACCTTC. This sequence encodes CAWSVQGDNGYTF.

The chain employs TRBV30 and TRBJ1-5; 8 bases are a match to TRBD1. CDR3 length equals 14 residues. Trimming cost V 3 bases and J 7 bases; bases outside gene matches: 8. In germline, CDR1 is GTSNPN, CDR2 SVGIG (reference sequence). The CDR3 DNA follows: TGTGCCTGGAGCACGGGACAGGCTGGCCAGCCCCAGCATTTT. Its protein is CAWSTGQAGQPQHF.

V is TRBV7-3 and J is TRBJ2-1; 7 bases match TRBD2. The CDR3 is 15 residues long. Unmatched junction bases numbered 4, after V lost 1 base and J lost 4 bases. Germline CDR1 reads SGHTA; CDR2 reads FQGTGA. CDR3 coding DNA: TGTGCCAGCAGCTTAATTGGGGGGGAATACAATGAGCAGTTCTTC. Translating it yields CASSLIGGEYNEQFF.

The chain recombines TRBV18 with TRBJ2-1; TRBD1 matches at 8 bases. CDR3 length equals 15 residues. Germline V lookup: CDR1 KGHSH, CDR2 LQKENI. V lost 4 bases and J lost 7; bases outside the gene matches: 9. For the CDR3, the DNA is TGTGCCAGCTCACTCGGACAGGGAGTCTGGAATGAGCAGTTCTTC. Translated, it gives CASSLGQGVWNEQFF.

V is TRBV5-4 and J is TRBJ2-4; 13 positions agree with TRBD2. The CDR3 consists of 17 residues. J lost 0 bases, V lost 0 bases, and 0 bases had no gene match. Per germline, CDR1 SGHNT and CDR2 YYREEE (reference sequence). CDR3 in DNA: TGTGCCAGCAGCTTGGGACTAGCGGGGGGAGCCAAAAACATTCAGTACTTC. The encoded protein is CASSLGLAGGAKNIQYF.

The chain recombines TRBV29-1 with TRBJ2-5; D possibly corresponds to TRBD1 (5 bases). The ends were cut back, 6 bases at V and 2 bases at J, with 10 bases in the middle. This CDR3 is built from 12 residues. In germline, CDR1 is SQVTM, CDR2 ANQGSEA. This chain's CDR3 is CSVRTQQETQYF. CDR3 nucleotides: TGCAGCGTCCGGACACAGCAAGAGACCCAGTACTTC.

The chain recombines TRBV29-1 with TRBJ2-2; the D is unclear. The CDR3 is made up of 15 amino acids. CDR1 is SQVTM and CDR2 is ANQGSEA in the germline V gene. V was trimmed by 3 bases and J by 1 base, leaving 12 bases between them. The DNA of the CDR3 is TGCAGCGTTGACCCCTCAGATGGGAACACCGGGGAGCTGTTTTTT. It codes for CSVDPSDGNTGELFF.

The chain recombines TRBV5-1 with TRBJ1-1, with no clear D. Germline V gives CDR1 SGHRS, CDR2 YFSETQ. The CDR3 has 15 amino acids. The germline V and J ends were trimmed by 0 bases and 0 bases, with 9 bases remaining between them. CDR3 nucleotide sequence: TGCGCCAGCAGCTTGGTCGGTTTAATGAACACTGAAGCTTTCTTT. Amino acid sequence: CASSLVGLMNTEAFF.

Turning to this clone: One junction end disagrees with the germline gene, perhaps due to a read error. This chain links TRBV7-8 with TRBJ2-5; weak D call: TRBD2 (6 bases). The CDR3 sequence is 16 residues long. Germline CDR1 is SGHVS and CDR2 is FQNEAQ. For the CDR3, the DNA is TGTGCCAGCAGCTTCCTCAGTTGGGGGGTTCAAGAGGCCCAGTACTTC. It is translated as CASSFLSWGVQEAQYF.

This clone was picked up one time. This rearrangement joins TRBV5-6 to TRBJ1-2, with unresolved D. Germline V CDR1 and CDR2: SGHDT, YYEEEE. The germline V and J ends were trimmed by 3 bases and 8 bases, with 11 bases remaining between them. The length of the CDR3 is 12 residues. CDR3 sequence reads: CASSSRPGGYTF. The CDR3 DNA reads as TGTGCCAGCAGCTCGCGGCCGGGGGGCTACACCTTC.

This clone occurred once. V usage is TRBV28 and J usage is TRBJ1-2, with TRBD1 identical over 9 bases. The V gene's germline CDR1 is MDHEN and CDR2 SYDVKM. The CDR3 loop spans 15 amino acids. With V trimmed by 3 bases and J by 4 bases, 6 bases remained unmatched. CDR3 in DNA: TGTGCCAGCAGTTTGACCCCGGGACAGGGCTATGGCTACACCTTC. It encodes CASSLTPGQGYGYTF.

This chain joins TRBV11-1 and TRBJ2-5, with D perhaps TRBD2 (6 bases). The V and J ends lost 5 bases and 7 bases respectively, with 20 bases between them. The germline V gene encodes CDR1 SGHAT and CDR2 FQDESV (reference sequence). CDR3 size: 15 residues. In DNA, the CDR3 is TGTGCCAGCAGCCTACTCCACGGCATGGAGGGGACCCAGTACTTC. Its protein product is CASSLLHGMEGTQYF.

This clone was counted once. The chain employs TRBV27 and TRBJ2-1; 11 nucleotides align to TRBD1. Per germline, CDR1 MNHEY and CDR2 SMNVEV (reference sequence). The CDR3 length is 15 residues. Trimming cost V 4 bases and J 7 bases; bases outside gene matches: 6. The CDR3 nucleotides read TGTGCCAGCAGTTGGGGACAGGGGGATGGGAATGAGCAGTTCTTC. Residues: CASSWGQGDGNEQFF.

This chain uses TRBV9 with TRBJ2-7; 9 bases are a match to TRBD1. V was pared by 3 bases and J by 6 bases, with 16 bases of the junction left unmatched. The germline V gene has CDR1 SGDLS and CDR2 YYNGEE. The CDR3 is 17 residues long. CDR3 loop: CASSASRDRDRGPEQYF. The CDR3 region has the DNA TGTGCCAGCAGCGCGTCCCGGGACAGGGATCGAGGGCCCGAGCAGTACTTC.

This chain uses TRBV11-2 with TRBJ2-5; D is possibly TRBD1 or TRBD2 (6 bases each). V was shortened by 5 bases and J by 11 bases, with 18 bases between the two germline ends. CDR1 and CDR2 (germline): SGHAT, FQNNGV. The CDR3 loop spans 13 amino acids. CDR3 residues: CASSLGGPREQYF. As DNA, the CDR3 is TGTGCCAGCAGCCTAGGGGGGCCAAGAGAGCAGTACTTC.

The chain's CDR3 is CASNTLGTSSYEQYF. In DNA, the CDR3 is TGTGCCAGCAACACCCTGGGGACAAGCTCCTACGAGCAGTACTTC. The V call is TRBV5-4, the J call TRBJ2-5; possible D gene TRBD1, 6 bases. TRBJ2-7 explains the end of the DNA better; the J call may be wrong. Germline V lookup: CDR1 SGHNT, CDR2 YYREEE (reference sequence). The CDR3 loop spans 15 amino acids.

The rearrangement uses TRBV5-1 and TRBJ1-2; TRBD1 matches at 8 bases. The CDR3 extends over 13 amino acids. The germline V gene encodes CDR1 SGHRS and CDR2 YFSETQ. V dropped 0 bases and J dropped 7; count of bases not matched to a gene: 2. CDR3 residues: CASSLDRGGGYTF. For the CDR3, the DNA is TGCGCCAGCAGCTTGGACAGGGGGGGTGGCTACACCTTC.